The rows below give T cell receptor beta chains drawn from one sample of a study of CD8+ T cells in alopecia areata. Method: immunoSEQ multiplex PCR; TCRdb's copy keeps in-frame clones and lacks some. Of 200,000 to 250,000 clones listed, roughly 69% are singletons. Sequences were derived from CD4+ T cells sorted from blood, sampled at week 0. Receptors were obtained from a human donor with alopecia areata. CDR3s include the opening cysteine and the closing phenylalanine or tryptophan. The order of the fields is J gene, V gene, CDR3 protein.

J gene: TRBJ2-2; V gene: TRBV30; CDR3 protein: CAWSRDRANTGELFF
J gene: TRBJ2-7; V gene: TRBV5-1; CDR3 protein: CASSLVGSSYEQYF
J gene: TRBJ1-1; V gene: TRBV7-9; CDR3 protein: CASSPTTVFGEAFF
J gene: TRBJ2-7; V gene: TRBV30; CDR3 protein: CAWSFSGTPTYEQYF
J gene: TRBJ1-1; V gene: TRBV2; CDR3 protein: CASREGTEAFF
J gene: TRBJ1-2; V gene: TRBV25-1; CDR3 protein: CASSGWTGNYGYTF
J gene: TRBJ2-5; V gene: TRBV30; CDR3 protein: CAWTAQETQYF
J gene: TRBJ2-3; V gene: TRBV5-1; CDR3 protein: CASSLGSSDTQYF
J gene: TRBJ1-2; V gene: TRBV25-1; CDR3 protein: CASSEYGSTGGANYGYTF
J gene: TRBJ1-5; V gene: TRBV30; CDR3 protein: CAWSRETINQPQHF
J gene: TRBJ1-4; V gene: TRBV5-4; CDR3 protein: CATGGSNEKLFF
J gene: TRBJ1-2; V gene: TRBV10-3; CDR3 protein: CAIAPRTGDSGYTF
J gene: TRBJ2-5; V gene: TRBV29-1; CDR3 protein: CSVDSGRETQYF
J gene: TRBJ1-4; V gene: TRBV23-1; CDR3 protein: CASTFVGTENEKLFF
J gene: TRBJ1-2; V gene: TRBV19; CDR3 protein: CASSMDRSRFGYTF
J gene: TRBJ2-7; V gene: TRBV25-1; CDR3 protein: CASSQSGRLYEQYF
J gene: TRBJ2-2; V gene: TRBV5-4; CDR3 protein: CASSPEQGATTGELFF
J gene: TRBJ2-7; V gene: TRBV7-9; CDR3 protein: CASSPDRGPYEQYF
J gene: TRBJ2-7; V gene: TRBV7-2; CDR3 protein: CASSPRPILASISEQYF
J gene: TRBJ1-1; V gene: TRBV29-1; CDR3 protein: CSVERQGGTEAFF
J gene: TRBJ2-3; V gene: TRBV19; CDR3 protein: CASTDVTDTQYF
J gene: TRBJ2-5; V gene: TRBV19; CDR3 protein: CASRERETQYF
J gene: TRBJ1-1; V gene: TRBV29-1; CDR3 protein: CSSLGQTNTEAFF
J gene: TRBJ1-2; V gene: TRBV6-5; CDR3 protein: CASSYQGGYGYTF
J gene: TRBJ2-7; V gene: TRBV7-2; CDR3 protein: CASSFGQGPYEQYF
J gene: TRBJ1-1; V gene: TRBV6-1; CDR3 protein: CAGEQGWGTEAFF
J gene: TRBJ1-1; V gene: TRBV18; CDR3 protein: CASSPRAANTEAFF
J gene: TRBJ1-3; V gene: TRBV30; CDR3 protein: CAWAPSGGLAGNTIYF
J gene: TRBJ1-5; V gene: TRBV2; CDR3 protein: CASSDSNQPQHF
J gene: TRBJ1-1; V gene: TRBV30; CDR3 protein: CAWSVWGQGHTEAFF
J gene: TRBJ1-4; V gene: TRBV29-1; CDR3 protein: CSGGQGFDEKLFF
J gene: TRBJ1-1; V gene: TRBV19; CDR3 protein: CASRRRSGGENTEAFF
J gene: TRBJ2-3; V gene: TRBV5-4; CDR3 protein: CASSLTLGTRDTQYF
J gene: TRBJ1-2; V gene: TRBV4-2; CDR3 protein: CASSEQSNYGYTF
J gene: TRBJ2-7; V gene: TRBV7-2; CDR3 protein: CASSLEQGRTYEQYF
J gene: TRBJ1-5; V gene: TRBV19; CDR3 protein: CASTLTGRPQHF
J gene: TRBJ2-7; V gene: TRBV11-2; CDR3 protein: CASSLDKRWIDEQYF
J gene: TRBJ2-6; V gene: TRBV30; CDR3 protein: CASSGFGANVLTF
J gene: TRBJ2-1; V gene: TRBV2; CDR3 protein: CAIKVEGLYNEQFF
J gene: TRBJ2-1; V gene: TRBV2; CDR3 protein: CASSERWNEQFF
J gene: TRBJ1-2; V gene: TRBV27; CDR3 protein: CASSTYRGQGDGYTF
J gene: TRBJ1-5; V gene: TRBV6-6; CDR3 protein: CASSYHSGNQPQHF
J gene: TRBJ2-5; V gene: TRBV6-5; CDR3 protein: CASSHPTPGQETQYF
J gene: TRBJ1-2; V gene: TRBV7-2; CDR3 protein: CASSRTGIYGYTF
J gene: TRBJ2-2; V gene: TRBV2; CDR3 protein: CVYQGTGELFF